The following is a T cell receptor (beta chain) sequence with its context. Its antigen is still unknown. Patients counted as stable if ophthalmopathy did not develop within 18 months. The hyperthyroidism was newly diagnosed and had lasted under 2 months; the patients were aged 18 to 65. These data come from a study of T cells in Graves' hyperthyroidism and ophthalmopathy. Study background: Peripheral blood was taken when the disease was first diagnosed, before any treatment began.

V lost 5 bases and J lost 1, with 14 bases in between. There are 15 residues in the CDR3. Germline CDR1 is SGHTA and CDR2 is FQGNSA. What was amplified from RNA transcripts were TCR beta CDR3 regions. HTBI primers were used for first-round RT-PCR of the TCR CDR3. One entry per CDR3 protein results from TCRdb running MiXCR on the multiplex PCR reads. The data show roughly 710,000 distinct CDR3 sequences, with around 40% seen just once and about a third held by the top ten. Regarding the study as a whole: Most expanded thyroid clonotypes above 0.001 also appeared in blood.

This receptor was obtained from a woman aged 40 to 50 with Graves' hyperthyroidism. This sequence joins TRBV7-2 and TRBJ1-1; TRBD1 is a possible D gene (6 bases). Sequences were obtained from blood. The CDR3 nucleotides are TGTGCCAGCAGCGGGGGGCCAGCGACGAACACTGAAGCTTTCTTT. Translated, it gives CASSGGPATNTEAFF.